A selection of T cell receptor beta chains follows, all from one sample in a study of T cell responses to AZD1222 COVID-19 vaccine. Sequencing was performed with immunoSEQ multiplex PCR; in TCRdb, only in-frame clones are kept and a portion is missing. The sample includes over 90,000 clones, 88% of them seen just once. This specimen consisted of peripheral blood, obtained 28 days after the second AZD1222 dose. The receptors originated from an adult who received the AZD1222 COVID-19 vaccine. Both conserved end residues are part of each CDR3. D genes are given only for firm matches. Clone size is stated in some rows and not others, as once, few, many or a class when expanded.

>.|TRBV11-3|.|TRBJ2-1
CASSLTRATYNEQFF
TGTGCCAGCAGCTTAACTCGGGCTACCTACAATGAGCAGTTCTTC
>.|TRBV5-1|.|TRBJ2-7
CASTLQAGPYEQYF
TGCGCCAGCACCCTCCAAGCGGGCCCCTACGAGCAGTACTTC
>TRBD1|TRBV19|.|TRBJ2-7
CASSIQTGTGLNEQYF
TGTGCCAGTAGTATTCAAACCGGGACAGGTCTCAACGAGCAGTACTTC
>.|TRBV3-1/TRBV3-2|.|TRBJ2-2
CASSYPTAGELFF
TGTGCCAGCAGCTACCCAACGGCCGGGGAGCTGTTTTTT
>TRBD1|TRBV5-1|.|TRBJ2-7
CASSVTGLTYEQYF
TGCGCCAGCAGCGTGACAGGGCTAACCTACGAGCAGTACTTC
>.|TRBV6-4|.|TRBJ2-7
CASSDYEQYF
TGTGCCAGCAGTGACTACGAGCAGTACTTC
>TRBD2|TRBV10-1|.|TRBJ2-1
CASSVAGEYNEQFF
TGCGCCAGCAGTGTGGCGGGAGAATACAATGAGCAGTTCTTC
>TRBD1|TRBV6-5|.|TRBJ1-2
CASSPDRGGGYTF
TGTGCCAGCAGCCCGGACAGGGGAGGGGGCTACACCTTC
>TRBD1|TRBV7-2|.|TRBJ1-5
CASSPSSRGETQPQHF
TGTGCCAGCAGCCCATCCTCCAGGGGGGAGACTCAGCCCCAGCATTTT
>.|TRBV5-4|.|TRBJ2-5
CASSLTGVEETQYF
TGTGCCAGCAGCTTGACGGGGGTCGAAGAGACCCAGTACTTC
>TRBD2|TRBV4-1|.|TRBJ2-3
CASSQVDGDYTDTQYF
TGCGCCAGCAGCCAAGTGGACGGGGACTACACAGATACGCAGTATTTT
>.|TRBV5-1|.|TRBJ1-3
CASSLGVSGNTIYF
TGCGCCAGCAGCTTGGGGGTCTCTGGAAACACCATATATTTT
>TRBD2|TRBV10-3|.|TRBJ2-3
CAISVLAEITDTQYF
TGTGCCATCAGTGTCCTAGCGGAGATCACAGATACGCAGTATTTT
>.|TRBV19|.|TRBJ2-3
CASSIDHKLGGGDTQYF
TGTGCCAGTAGTATAGATCATAAGCTCGGGGGCGGAGATACGCAGTATTTT
>.|TRBV6-5|.|TRBJ2-1
CASSYRGKTADEQFF
TGTGCCAGCAGTTACAGGGGCAAAACGGCCGATGAGCAGTTCTTC
>.|TRBV6-2/TRBV6-3|few|TRBJ1-5
CASSAQEYQPQHF
TGTGCCAGCAGTGCACAGGAATATCAGCCCCAGCATTTT
>TRBD1|TRBV19|.|TRBJ1-4
CASSHPGQPNEKLFF
TGTGCCAGTAGTCATCCGGGACAGCCTAATGAAAAACTGTTTTTT
>.|TRBV5-1|.|TRBJ2-7
CASSPGLVWEQYF
TGCGCCAGCAGCCCTGGCCTCGTTTGGGAGCAGTACTTC
>TRBD2|TRBV6-2/TRBV6-3|.|TRBJ2-2
CASSPKRLAANTGELFF
TGTGCCAGCAGCCCTAAACGACTAGCGGCGAACACCGGGGAGCTGTTTTTT
>TRBD2|TRBV28|.|TRBJ2-5
CASSFGGGEAQYF
TGTGCCAGCAGTTTTGGGGGGGGAGAGGCCCAGTACTTC
>.|TRBV5-1|.|TRBJ1-4
CASSEQGNEKLFF
TGCGCCAGCAGTGAACAGGGAAATGAAAAACTGTTTTTT
>.|TRBV27|.|TRBJ1-5
CASSFSRQLSNQPQHF
TGTGCCAGCAGTTTCTCCCGACAGCTTAGCAATCAGCCCCAGCATTTT
>.|TRBV7-2|.|TRBJ1-6
CASSYDSSYNSPLHF
TGTGCCAGCAGTTACGACAGCTCCTATAATTCACCCCTCCACTTT
>.|TRBV28|once|TRBJ1-6
CASTQGQALESPLHF
TGTGCCAGCACCCAGGGCCAGGCGTTAGAATCACCCCTCCACTTT
>.|TRBV5-8|.|TRBJ2-1
CASSAGTRPHEQFF
TGTGCCAGCAGCGCGGGGACTCGACCCCATGAGCAGTTCTTC
>.|TRBV20-1|.|TRBJ2-3
CSASSVIGGRQYF
TGCAGTGCTAGTTCAGTGATCGGGGGTAGGCAGTATTTT
>.|TRBV5-4|.|TRBJ2-2
CASSLEGARGGELFF
TGTGCCAGCAGCTTGGAGGGGGCGCGGGGCGGGGAGCTGTTTTTT
>TRBD1|TRBV5-4|.|TRBJ2-6
CASSPGTGSGANVLTF
TGTGCCAGCAGCCCCGGGACAGGGTCTGGGGCCAACGTCCTGACTTTC
>TRBD1|TRBV7-6|.|TRBJ1-1
CASSSGQGVAEAFF
TGTGCCAGCAGCTCTGGACAGGGGGTCGCTGAAGCTTTCTTT
>TRBD2|TRBV3-1/TRBV3-2|.|TRBJ2-1
CASSQAGSGMSDNEQFF
TGTGCCAGCAGCCAAGCCGGTAGCGGGATGTCTGACAATGAGCAGTTCTTC
>TRBD1|TRBV7-2|.|TRBJ2-7
CASSRTGIGEQYF
TGTGCCAGCAGCCGGACAGGGATCGGCGAGCAGTACTTC
>.|TRBV19|.|TRBJ1-3
CASSIGGNTIYF
TGTGCCAGTAGTATCGGGGGAAACACCATATATTTT
>.|TRBV27|.|TRBJ2-5
CASSVALGETQYF
TGTGCCAGCAGTGTGGCCCTGGGGGAGACCCAGTACTTC